The next 7 T cell receptor beta chains were all read from a single sample in a study of cytomegalovirus exposure and HLA in healthy donors. Amplification used 60 Vbeta primers and 13 Jbeta primers. Profiled with immunoSEQ multiplex PCR; TCRdb holds only in-frame clones, not every one. The table records under 40,000 clones, about 80% of them present only once. The sequencing input was PBMCs. The source of these receptors is a male donor in good health and CMV-seronegative.

The chain combines TRBV5-4 with TRBJ1-2, with D perhaps matching TRBD1 (5 bases). This CDR3 contains 13 residues. The germline gives CDR1 SGHNT, CDR2 YYREEE (reference sequence). V was shortened by 4 bases and J by 2 bases, with 9 bases between the two germline ends. The CDR3 is CASSTQVNYGYTF. CDR3 bases: TGTGCCAGCAGCACACAGGTGAACTATGGCTACACCTTC.

The chain links TRBV15 to TRBJ2-7; tentatively, D is TRBD2 (5 bases). The V gene lost 4 bases and the J gene lost 4 bases, with 11 bases spanning the gap. The CDR3 totals 13 residues. Germline V gene sequence: CDR1 LNHNV, CDR2 YYDKDF (reference sequence). CDR3 nucleotide sequence: TGTGCCACCAGCACGGACTTGGGTTACGAGCAGTACTTC. Residues: CATSTDLGYEQYF.

The chain is built from TRBV9 and TRBJ2-5; the match to TRBD2 covers 16 bases. The CDR3 is 18 amino acids. V lost 7 bases and J lost 3; bases outside the gene matches: 12. Germline CDR1 SGDLS, CDR2 YYNGEE. The CDR3 DNA reads as TGTGCCAGCGACAGGGGCAGGGGACTAGCGGGAGGGAAAGAGACCCAGTACTTC. Amino acid sequence: CASDRGRGLAGGKETQYF.

In this sample, this clone turned up a few times. This rearrangement joins TRBV19 to TRBJ2-5; TRBD1 agrees at 8 bases. Germline V gene data show CDR1 as LNHDA and CDR2 as SQIVND (reference sequence). The CDR3 is 13 residues long. The V gene end was trimmed by 8 bases and the J gene end by 0 bases; junction bases not matched to a gene: 2. In DNA, the CDR3 is TGTGCCAGTGACAGGGGAGACCAAGAGACCCAGTACTTC. It encodes CASDRGDQETQYF.

The chain has TRBV6-5 and TRBJ2-1; 10 nucleotides agree with TRBD2. This CDR3 comprises 15 residues. The V and J ends lost 6 bases and 5 bases, in that order; junction bases with no gene match: 7. Germline values: CDR1 MNHEY, CDR2 SVGAGI. The CDR3 reads CASRTGTSVDNEQFF. The CDR3 DNA is TGTGCCAGCAGAACCGGGACTAGCGTCGACAATGAGCAGTTCTTC.

The gene calls are TRBV5-1 and TRBJ1-4; D remains unclear. Germline lookup yields CDR1 SGHRS and CDR2 YFSETQ. The CDR3 is 14 residues long. The V end lost 3 bases, the J end lost 5 bases, and 11 bases lay between the germline ends. The CDR3 is CASSWATMNEKLFF. CDR3 DNA sequence: TGCGCCAGCAGCTGGGCCACAATGAATGAAAAACTGTTTTTT. Complete variable domain (other parts from reference TRBV5-1 and TRBJ1-4): KAGVTQTPRYLIKTRGQQVTLSCSPISGHRSVSWYQQTPGQGLQFLFEYFSETQRNKGNFPGRFSGRQFSNSRSEMNVSTLELGDSALYLCASSWATMNEKLFFGSGTQLSVL.

The chain is built from TRBV5-1 and TRBJ1-4; tentatively, D is TRBD1 (5 bases). The CDR3 spans 15 residues. Trimming left V 0 bases short and J 8 bases short, with 14 bases between. CDR1 SGHRS and CDR2 YFSETQ come from the germline V gene. The CDR3 loop reads CASSLARGSEEKLFF. The DNA of the CDR3 is TGCGCCAGCAGCTTGGCTAGGGGATCGGAAGAAAAACTGTTTTTT. Drawing the rest from reference TRBV5-1 and TRBJ1-4, the complete variable domain is KAGVTQTPRYLIKTRGQQVTLSCSPISGHRSVSWYQQTPGQGLQFLFEYFSETQRNKGNFPGRFSGRQFSNSRSEMNVSTLELGDSALYLCASSLARGSEEKLFFGSGTQLSVL.